Listed here are 5 T cell receptor beta chains from one sample, sequenced in a study of CXCR3-negative and CXCR3-positive naive CD8 T cells. Whole-study findings and limits: Higher TRB CDR3 hydrophobicity marked CXCR3-positive naive cells relative to CXCR3-negative naive cells.

Via 5' RACE with UMI labels, TRB cDNA libraries were prepared. After re-calling the 5' RACE reads, TCRdb lists one entry per CDR3 protein, DNA absent. Its table records 90,000 to 150,000 distinct CDR3 sequences. Their cognate antigens are unknown. Sequencing was carried out using naive CXCR3+ CD8+ T cells from blood. Subset denoted: CD45RO-CCR7+CD27+CD95- naive CD8+ T cells expressing CXCR3 (TNR3+). All receptors derive from a human donor in good health. Some clones in this sample may be carry-over from other donors' samples.

The J gene is TRBJ2-2, the V gene TRBV6-6; TCRdb's D call, TRBD1, is unchecked because there is no DNA. In germline, CDR1 is MNHNY, CDR2 SVGAGI (reference sequence). This CDR3 contains 14 residues. This CDR3 is CASSYSSRGGELFF.

V gene TRBV6-5 combines with J gene TRBJ2-3; lacking DNA, the TRBD2 call made by TCRdb goes unchecked. Germline CDR1 MNHEY, CDR2 SVGAGI. This CDR3 is built from 15 residues. CDR3 in amino acids: CASSLAGGEADTQYF.

The V call is TRBV7-2, the J call TRBJ2-1; TCRdb's assignment of TRBD1 cannot be checked, as there is no DNA. Looked up from germline, CDR1 is SGHTA and CDR2 is FQGNSA. The CDR3 sequence is 15 residues long. The CDR3 sequence is CASRSGTGSYNEQFF.

The rearrangement uses TRBV11-2 and TRBJ2-5; TCRdb picks TRBD2, but there is no DNA to check that call. The CDR3 contains 15 residues. The V gene's germline CDR1 is SGHAT and CDR2 FQNNGV. The CDR3 spells CASSLGGTSQETQYF.

The chain uses TRBV15 and TRBJ2-1; TCRdb picks TRBD1, but there is no DNA to check that call. The length of the CDR3 is 13 residues. CDR1 and CDR2 from the germline V gene are LNHNV and YYDKDF (reference sequence). CDR3: CATSRATGLGQFF.